Listed here are 5 T cell receptor beta chains from one sample, sequenced in a study of cytomegalovirus exposure and HLA in healthy donors. 13 Jbeta primers and 60 Vbeta primers were used for the PCR. TCRdb's copy holds only in-frame clones and misses some; the assay was immunoSEQ multiplex PCR. The sample yields some 180,000 clones, nearly 80% seen once. What was sequenced was PBMCs. The source of these receptors is a female donor in good health and CMV-seronegative.

The rearrangement links TRBV7-3 to TRBJ2-5; 10 nucleotides agree with TRBD1. The end of the DNA is better explained by TRBJ2-7, so the J call may be wrong. This CDR3 region has 14 residues. The germline CDR1 and CDR2 sequences are SGHTA and FQGTGA. In DNA, the CDR3 is TGTGCCAGCAGCCTGACAGGGGGCGTGGACGAGCAGTACTTC. This translates into CASSLTGGVDEQYF.

This clone has only one observation. The chain combines TRBV12-5 with TRBJ2-1, with 12 bases lining up with TRBD2. Germline V gene lookup returns CDR1 LGHNT and CDR2 FRNRAP. The CDR3 loop spans 14 amino acids. Trimming took 9 bases from V and 7 from J; bases not matched to a gene: 7. DNA for the CDR3: TGTGCTAGCTCCACTAGCGGGGGGTCTAATGAGCAGTTCTTC. It specifies CASSTSGGSNEQFF.

V gene TRBV18 combines with J gene TRBJ1-5; 7 bases align to TRBD1. Looked up from germline, CDR1 is KGHSH and CDR2 is LQKENI. J was trimmed by 6 bases and V by 3 bases; bases with no gene match: 14. This CDR3 comprises 17 residues. CDR3 DNA sequence: TGTGCCAGCTCACCCGCAAGTCGACAGGGAGTATCTCAGCCCCAGCATTTT. It encodes CASSPASRQGVSQPQHF.

This clone occurred once. This sample includes further DNA sequences coding for the same CDR3. V usage is TRBV4-1 and J usage is TRBJ2-7, with TRBD2 matching 9 bases. The V gene's germline CDR1 is MGHRA and CDR2 YSYEKL. Trimming removed 3 bases from V and 6 bases from J; junction bases left unmatched: 9. The CDR3 runs 15 residues. CDR3 region: CASSQVDSGRFEQYF. CDR3 in DNA: TGCGCCAGCAGCCAGGTCGATAGCGGGAGATTCGAGCAGTACTTC.

The J gene is TRBJ2-1, the V gene TRBV12-5; the match to TRBD2 covers 9 bases. The CDR3 is 15 residues long. V shed 1 base and J 6 bases; nucleotides not matched to a gene: 4. Germline CDR1 LGHNT, CDR2 FRNRAP. The CDR3: CASGLGLAAGNEQFF. Here the CDR3 DNA reads TGTGCTAGTGGTTTGGGACTAGCGGCAGGCAATGAGCAGTTCTTC.